This T cell receptor (delta chain) was sequenced during a study of γδ T cells in repeated Plasmodium falciparum infection. TCRdb reanalysed the multiplex PCR reads via CATT. The sample has 50,000 to 65,000 delta-chain clones, approximately 1.7% seen once. The length of the CDR3 is 16 residues. Looked up from germline, CDR1 is GEAIGNYY and CDR2 is EKD. Vgamma9/Vdelta2+ and Vdelta2-negative gammadelta T cells were flow-sorted from PBMC for bulk sequencing. As to this clone: The likely explanation is a read error, given a far larger clone one base away. Other DNA sequences in the sample encode the same CDR3.

This TCR was recovered from a pool of human donors (malaria-infected and uninfected, not separated). The chain employs TRDV2 and TRDJ2; 8 nucleotides line up with TRDD3. The J gene, missing from TCRdb, was assigned here through DNA to germline matching. Sequencing input: gamma-delta T cells from blood. The CDR3 region has the DNA TGTGCCTGTGACACCCTGGGGGACCCTTTGACAGCGCAACTCTTCTTT. Its protein product is CACDTLGDPLTAQLFF.